This T cell receptor (beta chain) comes out of a study of OX40 agonist ivuxolimab in advanced cancers. Sequencing was performed with immunoSEQ multiplex PCR; in TCRdb, only in-frame clones are kept and a portion is missing. This repertoire shows some 70,000 clones, approximately 86% found once; its top ten account for under 7%. Germline values: CDR1 LNHDA, CDR2 SQIVND (reference sequence). There are 16 residues in the CDR3. The V and J ends lost 3 bases and 0 bases respectively, with 12 bases between them. Whole-study results and caveats: Expanded clones were, on average, more numerous in CD8+ T cells than in CD4+.

Worth noting for this clone: What it recognizes is unknown.

This sequence was found in an adult with an advanced solid tumor such as melanoma, head and neck, liver or kidney cancer. The sequencing used CD4+ or CD8+ T cells sorted from blood, collected in a trial of the OX40 agonist ivuxolimab. This chain joins TRBV19 and TRBJ2-1, with D unclear. CDR3 region: CASSMGGYSSYNEQFF. CDR3 bases: TGTGCCAGTAGTATGGGCGGCTACAGCTCCTACAATGAGCAGTTCTTC.